These T cell receptor beta chains were read from a single sample in a study of OX40 agonist ivuxolimab in advanced cancers. Clones were read by immunoSEQ multiplex PCR, and TCRdb kept only the in-frame ones, dropping some. The table lists tens of thousands of clones, roughly 90% of them singletons. The specimen comprised CD4+ or CD8+ T cells sorted from blood, sampled in a trial of the OX40 agonist ivuxolimab. All receptors come from an adult with an advanced solid tumor such as melanoma, head and neck, liver or kidney cancer. Both conserved end residues are part of each CDR3. A D gene is named only where the DNA matches it firmly. Clone size is stated in some rows and not others, as once, few, many or a class when expanded.

abundance	d_gene	v_gene	j_gene	CDR3nt	CDR3aa
.	TRBD1	TRBV28	TRBJ2-4	TGTGCCAGCAGTAGTACCGGGACAGGACTAGCCAAAAACATTCAGTACTTC	CASSSTGTGLAKNIQYF
.	.	TRBV27	TRBJ2-7	TGTGCCAGCAGGGGGACAATTTACTACGAGCAGTACTTC	CASRGTIYYEQYF
.	.	TRBV7-7	TRBJ2-2	TGTGCTAGCAGCTCACAGGGTGGCGGGGAGCTGTTTTTT	CASSSQGGGELFF
once	TRBD1	TRBV2	TRBJ1-6	TGTGCCAGCACCTGGACAGGACAAACCACCTCCCTCCACTTT	CASTWTGQTTSLHF
.	.	TRBV18	TRBJ2-1	TGTGCCAGCTCCCCTGACATGAGCTCCTACAATGAGCAGTTCTTC	CASSPDMSSYNEQFF
few	.	TRBV7-8	TRBJ1-1	TGTGCCAGCAGCCTCACAGGGATTTCGACTGAAGCTTTCTTT	CASSLTGISTEAFF
.	TRBD1	TRBV15	TRBJ1-2	TGTGCCACCAGCATCGGGCAGGGGGCTTTTGGCTACACCTTC	CATSIGQGAFGYTF
.	TRBD2	TRBV5-1	TRBJ2-1	TGCGCCAGCAGCTTGGCCGGGAGGCCGGACAATGAGCAGTTCTTC	CASSLAGRPDNEQFF
.	.	TRBV9	TRBJ2-5	TGTGCCAGCAGCTCAGGCGCGGAGACCCAGTACTTC	CASSSGAETQYF
.	TRBD1	TRBV29-1	TRBJ1-1	TGCAGCGCCGCCCCTGACAGGGGAACTGAAGCTTTCTTT	CSAAPDRGTEAFF
.	.	TRBV6-1	TRBJ1-5	TGTGCCAGCAGCCCCCTTATTACTGGCAATCAGCCCCAGCATTTT	CASSPLITGNQPQHF
once	.	TRBV28	TRBJ1-2	TGTGCCAGCAGTAAATATGGCTACACCTTC	CASSKYGYTF
.	.	TRBV18	TRBJ1-5	TGTGCCAGCTCACCAAATAAAGGACAGAATCAGCCCCAGCATTTT	CASSPNKGQNQPQHF
once	TRBD1	TRBV2	TRBJ1-5	TGTGCCAGCAGTGGTGGTCCGGGACAGGGGGACCAGCCCCAGCATTTT	CASSGGPGQGDQPQHF
.	TRBD1	TRBV2	TRBJ2-1	TGTGCCAGCAGTGGGGACAGGGAGGATGAGCAGTTCTTC	CASSGDREDEQFF
.	.	TRBV5-3	TRBJ2-7	TGTGCCAGCAGCTTGGCCGGCAGCTACGAGCAGTACTTC	CASSLAGSYEQYF
.	.	TRBV6-5	TRBJ1-2	TGTGCCAGCACCAAAGGTGTGTCTAACTATGGCTACACCTTC	CASTKGVSNYGYTF
.	.	TRBV25-1	TRBJ2-5	TGTGCCAGCACCCTAGGGGGGGGCGGGCGGGCGGAGACCCAGTACTTC	CASTLGGGGRAETQYF
.	TRBD1	TRBV28	TRBJ1-1	TGTGCCAGCAGGGGACAGGGGGCGGCTGAAGCTTTCTTT	CASRGQGAAEAFF
.	TRBD1	TRBV2	TRBJ1-2	TGTGCCAGCGCCCGGGACAGTATTTATGGCTACACCTTC	CASARDSIYGYTF
few	TRBD1	TRBV7-9	TRBJ1-5	TGTGCCAGCAGCCAGACAGGGTTTAGCAATCAGCCCCAGCATTTT	CASSQTGFSNQPQHF
.	TRBD2	TRBV4-1	TRBJ2-2	TGCGCCAGCAGCCAATTCACGACTAGCGGGGGGACTAACACCGGGGAGCTGTTTTTT	CASSQFTTSGGTNTGELFF
.	.	TRBV27	TRBJ2-5	TGTGCCAGTGGACCCCACCAAGAGACCCAGTACTTC	CASGPHQETQYF
.	TRBD2	TRBV28	TRBJ2-2	TGTGCCAGCAGTTTATGGGGACTAGCGGCGGGCCCCGGGGAGCTGTTTTTT	CASSLWGLAAGPGELFF
.	TRBD1	TRBV28	TRBJ1-2	TGTGCCAGCAAGGTCAGGGGGAGCCTCGGCTATGGCTACACCTTC	CASKVRGSLGYGYTF
.	TRBD1	TRBV19	TRBJ2-3	TGTGCCAGTAGCTCGGGACAGGGTGGGACAGATACGCAGTATTTT	CASSSGQGGTDTQYF
.	.	TRBV7-9	TRBJ1-5	TGTGCCAGCAGCTTAGAGACCTCACGTGGAGTGCAGCCCCAGCATTTT	CASSLETSRGVQPQHF
.	TRBD1	TRBV2	TRBJ2-7	TGTGCCAGCAGTGAGGACAGGGGGATGTACGAGCAGTACTTC	CASSEDRGMYEQYF
.	TRBD1	TRBV13	TRBJ1-4	TGTGCCAGCAGCTTAGGGGACAGGGTGCGTGAAAAACTGTTTTTT	CASSLGDRVREKLFF
.	.	TRBV5-6	TRBJ2-1	TGTGCCAGCAGCTTAGCAGGGGCCAGTGAGCAGTTCTTC	CASSLAGASEQFF
.	.	TRBV18	TRBJ2-2	TGTGCCAGCTCACCGACAGGCCAATCGATCCCCGGGGAGCTGTTTTTT	CASSPTGQSIPGELFF
.	.	TRBV7-2	TRBJ2-5	TGTGCCAGCAGCTCCGTCCCCCCATTGCAAGAGACCCAGTACTTC	CASSSVPPLQETQYF
.	.	TRBV15	TRBJ1-2	TGTGCCACCAGTCGGGAAGACTGGGGGGACTATGGCTACACCTTC	CATSREDWGDYGYTF
.	.	TRBV27	TRBJ2-7	TGTGCCAGCAGTTTTAAAGGGTACGAGCAGTACTTC	CASSFKGYEQYF
.	.	TRBV7-3	TRBJ2-5	TGTGCCAGCAGCTTCCAGTATGGGGGACAAGAGACCCAGTACTTC	CASSFQYGGQETQYF
.	.	TRBV19	TRBJ1-5	TGTGCCAGTAACTCCCAGGGTAGCAATCAGCCCCAGCATTTT	CASNSQGSNQPQHF
.	TRBD1	TRBV9	TRBJ2-3	TGTGCCAGCAGCGCCGGGACAGTGGAGTCAGATACGCAGTATTTT	CASSAGTVESDTQYF
few	.	TRBV10-3	TRBJ1-5	TGTGCCATCAGCCAGGGCCGAAATCAGCCCCAGCATTTT	CAISQGRNQPQHF
.	.	TRBV6-1	TRBJ2-7	TGTGCCAGTACTAGGTTGGCTGAGCAGTACTTC	CASTRLAEQYF
.	.	TRBV18	TRBJ1-1	TGTGCCAGCTCACAGGACAGGAACACTGAAGCTTTCTTT	CASSQDRNTEAFF
.	.	TRBV9	TRBJ1-5	TGTGCCAGCAGCGCCACAGTTGGGGAGCCCCAGCATTTT	CASSATVGEPQHF
.	TRBD1	TRBV15	TRBJ1-1	TGTGCCACCAGCAGATCCTGGACAGGGCTTAGGACTGAAGCTTTCTTT	CATSRSWTGLRTEAFF
.	.	TRBV5-1	TRBJ2-7	TGCGCCAGCAGCTTGGCCTCACAGGGCTCCGAGCAGTACTTC	CASSLASQGSEQYF
.	TRBD1	TRBV5-1	TRBJ2-7	TGCGCCAGCAGCTTGGCCGGGACAGACTCCTACGAGCAGTACTTC	CASSLAGTDSYEQYF
few	.	TRBV9	TRBJ2-7	TGTGCCAGCAGCGTGGACTACTATCCTAGGGAGCAGTACTTC	CASSVDYYPREQYF